The entry below gives a single T cell receptor (beta chain) sequence along with its context. Sequencing used immunoSEQ multiplex PCR; TCRdb keeps in-frame clones, though not all of them. The top ten clones hold 1.2% to 1.5% of a sample with around 190,000 clones, around 90% of them seen once. This CDR3 has 13 amino acids. V lost 6 bases, J lost 7 bases, and 15 bases lay in between. Germline CDR1 reads MNHEY; CDR2 reads SMNVEV (reference sequence). The data belong to a study of control samples from healthy donors and cancer patients. The clonotype was recovered from a woman in her forties or fifties in good health. This chain uses TRBV27 with TRBJ2-5; possibly TRBD1 for D (8 bases). Sequenced sample: blood. CDR3 protein: CASRKTGEGTQYF. CDR3 in DNA: TGTGCCAGCAGAAAGACAGGGGAGGGGACCCAGTACTTC.